The clone carrying this TCR beta chain appeared once. The antigen remains undetermined. This specimen comes from a study of high-grade serous ovarian cancer treatment subgroups. Study at large: On average, around 15,000 reads and 6,500 to 8,000 unique TCR beta rearrangements were obtained per sample. Findings and caveats of the study: Same-patient tumor repertoires overlapped at roughly 0.11 to 0.79; different patients barely overlapped. Bulk tumor TCR sequencing gave no spatial information. The analyses considered CDR3 and ignored CDR1 and CDR2.

The assay was immunoSEQ multiplex PCR, and TCRdb's table has in-frame clones only and misses some. The sample lists about 12,000 clones, over 75% seen once, with approximately 3% in the top ten. Tumor samples were obtained before definitive surgery or chemotherapy. V dropped 4 bases and J dropped 4; count of bases not matched to a gene: 8. Germline CDR1 SGHRS, CDR2 YFSETQ. The CDR3 sequence is 15 residues long. The TCR comes from a human donor with high-grade serous ovarian cancer. Material: tumor tissue. The V gene is TRBV5-1, the J gene TRBJ1-2; 9 bases match TRBD1. Here the CDR3 DNA reads TGCGCCAGCAGCAACAACAGGGGGCGCGTCTATGGCTACACCTTC. Amino acids: CASSNNRGRVYGYTF. Full variable domain (remainder filled in from reference TRBV5-1 and TRBJ1-2): KAGVTQTPRYLIKTRGQQVTLSCSPISGHRSVSWYQQTPGQGLQFLFEYFSETQRNKGNFPGRFSGRQFSNSRSEMNVSTLELGDSALYLCASSNNRGRVYGYTFGSGTRLTVV.